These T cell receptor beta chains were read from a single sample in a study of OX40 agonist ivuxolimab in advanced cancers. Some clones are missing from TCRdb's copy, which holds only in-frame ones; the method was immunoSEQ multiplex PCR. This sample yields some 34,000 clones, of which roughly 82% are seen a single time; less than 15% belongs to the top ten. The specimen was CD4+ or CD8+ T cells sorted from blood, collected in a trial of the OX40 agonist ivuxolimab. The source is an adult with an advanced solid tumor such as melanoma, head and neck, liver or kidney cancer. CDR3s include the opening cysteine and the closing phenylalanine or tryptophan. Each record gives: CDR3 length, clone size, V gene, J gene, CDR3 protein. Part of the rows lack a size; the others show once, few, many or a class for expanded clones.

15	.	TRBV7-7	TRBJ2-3	CASSSGGHSTDTQYF
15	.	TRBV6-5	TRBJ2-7	CASSYSKQIFYEQYF
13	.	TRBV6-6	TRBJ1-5	CASSYGGNQPQHF
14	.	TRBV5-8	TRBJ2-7	CASSLEGGFLREYF
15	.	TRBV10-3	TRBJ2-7	CAISEGRSSLYEQYF
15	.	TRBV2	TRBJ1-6	CASSRGVTDNSPLHF
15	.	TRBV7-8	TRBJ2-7	CASSLNAGSGYEQYF
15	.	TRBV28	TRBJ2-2	CASSSLDLVSGELFF
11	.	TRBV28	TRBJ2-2	CASSSSGELFF
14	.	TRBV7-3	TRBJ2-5	CASSFLGGKETQYF
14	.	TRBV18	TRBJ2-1	CASSPRDSYNEQFF
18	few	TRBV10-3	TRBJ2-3	CAISESWRGGRDTDTQYF
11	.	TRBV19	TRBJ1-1	CASMYGMAAFF
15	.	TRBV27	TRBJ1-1	CASSPQDGAAPRAFF
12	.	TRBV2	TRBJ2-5	CASTRTTETQYF
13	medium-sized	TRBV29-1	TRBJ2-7	CSVVGTGGYEQYF
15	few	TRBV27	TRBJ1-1	CASSLAWDRGSEAFF
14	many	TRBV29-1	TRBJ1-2	CSVDLSHSDYGYTF
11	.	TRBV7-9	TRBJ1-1	CASSRNTEAFF
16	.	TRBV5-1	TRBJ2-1	CASSLFEQTAYNEQFF
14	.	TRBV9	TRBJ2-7	CASSAEGRGYEQYF
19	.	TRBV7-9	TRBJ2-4	CASTYSSGTAPLSFDIQYF
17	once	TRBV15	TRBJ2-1	CATSGGLAGVTYNEQFF
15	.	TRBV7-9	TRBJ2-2	CASSLGQGSTGELFF
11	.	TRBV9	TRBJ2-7	CASSGGPEQYF
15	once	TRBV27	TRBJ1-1	CASSLTGTLNTEAFF
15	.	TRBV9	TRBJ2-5	CASSVDGGQGKTQYF
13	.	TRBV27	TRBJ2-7	CASSDTYSYEQYF
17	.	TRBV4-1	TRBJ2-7	CASSQGGGGGGGYEQYF
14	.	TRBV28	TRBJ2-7	CASSLVGRNYEQYF
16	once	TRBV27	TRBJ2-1	CASSPPGLAPYNEQFF
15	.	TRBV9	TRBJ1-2	CASSVGLGANYGYTF
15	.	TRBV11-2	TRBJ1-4	CASSYRGRPNEKLFF
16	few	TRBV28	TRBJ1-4	CASSLFGQGLNEKLFF
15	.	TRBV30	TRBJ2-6	CAWSVRGSGANVLTF
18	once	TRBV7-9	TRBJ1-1	CASSLGWGQGKDYTEAFF
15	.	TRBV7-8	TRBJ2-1	CASSPTSGAYNEQFF
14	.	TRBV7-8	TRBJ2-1	CASSARDRVNEQFF
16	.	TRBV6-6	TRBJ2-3	CASSWEGGPGTNTQYF
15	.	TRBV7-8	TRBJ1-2	CASSEWTGDLYGYTF
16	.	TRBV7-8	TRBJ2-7	CASSLGGGLGDYEQYF
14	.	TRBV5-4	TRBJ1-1	CASSLGTGDTEAFF
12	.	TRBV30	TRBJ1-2	CAWTGQGLGYTF
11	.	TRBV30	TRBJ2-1	CALADYNEQFF
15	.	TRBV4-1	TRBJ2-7	CASSQDGGRRDEQYF
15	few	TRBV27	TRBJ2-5	CASSLISGGMETQYF
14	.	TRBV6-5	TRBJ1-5	CASRADRGNQPQHF
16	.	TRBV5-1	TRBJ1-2	CASSSTGTGGGYGYTF
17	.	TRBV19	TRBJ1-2	CASSSPEGVAGNYGYTF
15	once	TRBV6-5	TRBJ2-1	CASSSPVSGGLEQFF
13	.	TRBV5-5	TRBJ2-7	CASSLKGPYEQYF
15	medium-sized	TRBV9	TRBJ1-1	CASSVGRGGFTEAFF
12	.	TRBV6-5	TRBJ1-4	CASSSGAEKLFF
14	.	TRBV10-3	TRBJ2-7	CAISSGTSAYEQYF